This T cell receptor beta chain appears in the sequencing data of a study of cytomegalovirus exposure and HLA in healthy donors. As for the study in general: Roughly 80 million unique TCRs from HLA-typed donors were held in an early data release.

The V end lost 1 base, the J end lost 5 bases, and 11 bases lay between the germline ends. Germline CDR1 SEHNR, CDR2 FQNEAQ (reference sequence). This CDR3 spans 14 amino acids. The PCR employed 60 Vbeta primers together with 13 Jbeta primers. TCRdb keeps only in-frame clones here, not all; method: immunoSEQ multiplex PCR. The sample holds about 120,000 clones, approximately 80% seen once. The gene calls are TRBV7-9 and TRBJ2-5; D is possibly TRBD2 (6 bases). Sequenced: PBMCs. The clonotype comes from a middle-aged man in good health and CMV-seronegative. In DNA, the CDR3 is TGTGCCAGCAGCTTAGGGGGAGGAGGGGAGACCCAGTACTTC. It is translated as CASSLGGGGETQYF.